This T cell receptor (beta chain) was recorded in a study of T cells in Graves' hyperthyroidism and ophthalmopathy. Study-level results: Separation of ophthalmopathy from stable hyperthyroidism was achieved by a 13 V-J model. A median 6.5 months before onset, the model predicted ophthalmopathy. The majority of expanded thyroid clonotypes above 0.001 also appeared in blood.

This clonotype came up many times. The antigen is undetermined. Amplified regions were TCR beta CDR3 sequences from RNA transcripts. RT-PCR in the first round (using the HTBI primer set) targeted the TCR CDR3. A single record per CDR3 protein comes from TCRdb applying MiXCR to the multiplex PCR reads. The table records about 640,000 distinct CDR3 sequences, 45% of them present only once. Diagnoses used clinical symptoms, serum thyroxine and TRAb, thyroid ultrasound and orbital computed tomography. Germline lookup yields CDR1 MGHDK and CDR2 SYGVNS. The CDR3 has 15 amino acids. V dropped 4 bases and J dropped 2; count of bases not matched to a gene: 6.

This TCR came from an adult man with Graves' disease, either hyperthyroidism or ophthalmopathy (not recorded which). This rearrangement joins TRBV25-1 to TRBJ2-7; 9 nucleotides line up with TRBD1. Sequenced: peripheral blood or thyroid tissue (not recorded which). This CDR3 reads CASSGDRELTYEQYF. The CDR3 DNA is TGTGCCAGCAGTGGGGACAGGGAACTAACCTACGAGCAGTACTTC.